The 25 T cell receptor beta chains given below trace back to one sample, sequenced in a study of blood T cell repertoires in COVID-19 (dated by TCRdb to 2018 to 2021). The receptor library was made with the immunoSEQ multiplex PCR assay. TCRdb took over this immuneACCESS table, retaining in-frame rearrangements with V and J assigned. Such tables are incomplete; in checked studies, under half of the missing clones stem from an unresolved V gene, and the remainder is unexplained. Present in this sample are a few hundred thousand clones, 75% to 90% of which were seen just once. The ten largest account for roughly 8.5% of the sample. Sequenced: PBMCs or T cells enriched from blood (not recorded which). The receptors here all came from a woman aged 55-70 years who had recovered from COVID-19.

V and J are TRBV13 and TRBJ2-1, with 7 bases lining up with TRBD1. This CDR3 region has 14 residues. V lost 0 bases, J lost 9 bases, and 5 bases stayed unmatched. The V gene's germline CDR1 is PRHDT and CDR2 FYEKMQ (reference sequence). The CDR3 loop reads CASSLGNRGAEQFF. As DNA, the CDR3 is TGTGCCAGCAGCTTAGGGAACAGGGGCGCTGAGCAGTTCTTC.

This chain links TRBV14 with TRBJ2-3, with TRBD1 matching 9 bases. CDR1 SGHDN and CDR2 FVKESK come from the germline V gene. The CDR3 contains 15 residues. The J segment lost 3 bases and the V segment lost 4 bases, leaving 5 bases of the junction unmatched. The CDR3 is CASSRDRGLTDTQYF. DNA of the CDR3: TGTGCCAGCAGCCGAGACAGGGGGTTGACAGATACGCAGTATTTT.

The J gene is TRBJ1-4, the V gene TRBV3-1 (or the pseudogene TRBV3-2); TRBD1 matches 9 bases. Germline V CDR1 and CDR2: LGHDT, YNNKEL (reference sequence). V gave up 1 base and J gave up 8 bases; unmatched junction bases: 5. The CDR3 extends over 15 amino acids. The CDR3 DNA sequence: TGTGCCAGCAGCCAAGGGGACAGGGATGCGGAAAAACTGTTTTTT. It encodes CASSQGDRDAEKLFF.

The gene calls are TRBV7-6 and TRBJ1-4; 9 bases are a match to TRBD1. Germline V lookup: CDR1 SGHVS, CDR2 FNYEAQ. This CDR3 spans 16 amino acids. Trimming took 4 bases from V and 3 from J; bases not matched to a gene: 6. The CDR3 region is CASSSGTGLSNEKLFF. Here the CDR3 DNA reads TGTGCCAGCAGCTCCGGGACAGGGTTATCTAATGAAAAACTGTTTTTT.

The chain couples TRBV10-3 to TRBJ2-2; 14 bases fit TRBD2. Trimming took 7 bases from V and 3 from J; bases not matched to a gene: 7. Germline CDR1 and CDR2: ENHRY and SYGVKD. This CDR3 has 17 residues. The CDR3 reads CAITPTSGGGDTGELFF. The CDR3 bases are TGTGCCATCACTCCGACTAGCGGGGGGGGTGACACCGGGGAGCTGTTTTTT.

In the case of this clone: Different DNA sequences within this sample yield the same CDR3. The chain uses TRBV5-1 and TRBJ1-2; D is unclear. Per germline, CDR1 SGHRS and CDR2 YFSETQ. The CDR3 is 13 amino acids. Between the trimmed V and J ends, which lost 0 bases and 2 bases, there was a span of 5 bases. This chain's CDR3 is CASSLDSNYGYTF. The DNA for the CDR3 is TGCGCCAGCAGCTTGGACTCCAACTATGGCTACACCTTC.

The CDR3 coding sequence is TGTGCCAGCAGCCTGTCGGGGGGGGCAACTAATGAAAAACTGTTTTTT. This translates into CASSLSGGATNEKLFF. The chain couples TRBV7-9 to TRBJ1-4; TRBD1 is a possible D gene (5 bases). The germline V gene encodes CDR1 SEHNR and CDR2 FQNEAQ (reference sequence). V shed 5 bases and J shed 0 bases, with 13 bases lying between them. CDR3 length: 16 amino acids.

A few counts support this clone. The chain's CDR3 is CASSRQDNYGYTF. In nucleotides, the CDR3 is TGTGCCAGCAGCCGACAGGATAACTATGGCTACACCTTC. V usage is TRBV5-5 and J usage is TRBJ1-2, with a weak D call TRBD1 (6 bases). CDR1 is SGHKS, CDR2 YYEKEE, per germline (reference sequence). Trimming removed 4 bases at V and 1 base at J, with 8 bases between. There are 13 residues in the CDR3.

The chain uses TRBV18 and TRBJ1-2, with 9 bases identical to TRBD1. The germline CDR1 and CDR2 sequences are KGHSH and LQKENI. The trim removed 2 bases at V and 4 bases at J, leaving 8 bases unmatched. This CDR3 is 16 amino acids long. The CDR3 DNA reads as TGTGCCAGCTCACCAACACAGGGGGCTTACCTCTATGGCTACACCTTC. Translating gives CASSPTQGAYLYGYTF.

The rearrangement links TRBV19 to TRBJ1-2; D remains ambiguous. This CDR3 is 13 amino acids long. V was shortened by 7 bases and J by 4 bases, with 13 bases between the two germline ends. Germline V gene lookup returns CDR1 LNHDA and CDR2 SQIVND (reference sequence). The CDR3 here is CASNRGNPYGYTF. The CDR3 DNA sequence: TGTGCCAGTAATCGAGGGAACCCCTATGGCTACACCTTC. The variable domain in full, with the rest retrieved from reference TRBV19 and TRBJ1-2, is DGGITQSPKYLFRKEGQNVTLSCEQNLNHDAMYWYRQDPGQGLRLIYYSQIVNDFQKGDIAEGYSVSREKKESFPLTVTSAQKNPTAFYLCASNRGNPYGYTFGSGTRLTVV.

The rearrangement links TRBV3-1 (or the pseudogene TRBV3-2) to TRBJ1-5; D unresolved. Germline assignment: CDR1 LGHDT and CDR2 YNNKEL (reference sequence). CDR3 length: 14 amino acids. V gave up 3 bases and J gave up 4 bases, with 10 bases separating them. The CDR3 DNA follows: TGTGCCAGCAGCCATAATGGGCAGAATCAGCCCCAGCATTTT. Translating it yields CASSHNGQNQPQHF.

V and J are TRBV5-4 and TRBJ1-5; perhaps TRBD1 as D (5 bases). The CDR3 loop spans 15 amino acids. Trimming cost V 2 bases and J 3 bases, with 12 bases left between them. In germline, CDR1 is SGHNT, CDR2 YYREEE (reference sequence). This CDR3 reads CASSFVPGNNQPQHF. In nucleotides, the CDR3 is TGTGCCAGCAGCTTCGTTCCAGGGAACAATCAGCCCCAGCATTTT.

V and J are TRBV4-2 and TRBJ1-3; a possible D gene is TRBD1 (6 bases). CDR1 LGHNA and CDR2 YNFKEQ come from the germline V gene. V gave up 3 bases and J gave up 0 bases, with 15 bases separating them. This CDR3 has 17 residues. The CDR3 DNA reads TGTGCCAGCAGCCAGGCACAGGGACAATACTCTGGAAACACCATATATTTT. As protein: CASSQAQGQYSGNTIYF.

V gene TRBV9 combines with J gene TRBJ2-3; the match to TRBD1 covers 11 bases. With V trimmed by 4 bases and J by 6 bases, 10 bases remained unmatched. From germline, CDR1 is SGDLS and CDR2 YYNGEE. This CDR3 is 16 amino acids long. The CDR3 loop is CASSPRTGGGRDTQYF. Written as DNA, the CDR3 is TGTGCCAGCAGCCCCCGGACAGGGGGCGGCAGGGATACGCAGTATTTT.

This clone was seen more than once but under ten times. V is TRBV6-6 and J is TRBJ1-3, with 7 bases matching TRBD1. J was trimmed by 4 bases and V by 0 bases; bases with no gene match: 6. This CDR3 is built from 16 residues. Germline V gives CDR1 MNHNY, CDR2 SVGAGI (reference sequence). CDR3 residues: CASSYSKGATGNTIYF. CDR3 coding DNA: TGTGCCAGCAGTTACTCGAAGGGGGCGACCGGAAACACCATATATTTT.

V usage is TRBV7-8 and J usage is TRBJ2-7; 12 positions match TRBD1. V lost 5 bases to trimming and J lost 2 bases; unmatched junction nucleotides: 4. The CDR3 sequence is 15 residues long. The germline CDR1 and CDR2 sequences are SGHVS and FQNEAQ. CDR3 loop: CASSLGTGGPYEQYF. The DNA for the CDR3 is TGTGCCAGCAGCCTTGGGACAGGGGGCCCCTACGAGCAGTACTTC.

As concerns this clone: Germline is not matched at one junction end, which may reflect a read error. The CDR3 nucleotides read TGTGCCAGCAGGGAAGACAGGGGGCACACCGGGGAGCTGTTTTTT. Translated, it gives CASREDRGHTGELFF. The rearrangement uses TRBV6-1 and TRBJ2-2; 10 positions agree with TRBD1. Germline CDR1 and CDR2: MNHNS and SASEGT. The CDR3 has 15 residues.

The chain carries TRBV9 and TRBJ2-7; 12 nucleotides align to TRBD1. The CDR3 has 14 amino acids. V trimming: 3 bases; J trimming: 6 bases; junction bases outside the gene matches: 4. The germline CDR1 and CDR2 sequences are SGDLS and YYNGEE. The CDR3 reads CASSGGTGGGEQYF. DNA of the CDR3: TGTGCCAGCAGCGGCGGGACAGGGGGCGGCGAGCAGTACTTC.

J is TRBJ2-7 and V is TRBV15; no reliable D call. Germline-derived CDR1 and CDR2 are LNHNV and YYDKDF (reference sequence). CDR3 length equals 14 residues. The ends were cut back, 2 bases at V and 1 base at J, with 9 bases in the middle. This CDR3 is CATSRPHKSYEQYV. As DNA, the CDR3 is TGTGCCACCAGCAGACCCCACAAGTCCTACGAGCAGTACGTC.

The J gene is TRBJ1-2, the V gene TRBV19, with D unresolved. From germline, CDR1 is LNHDA and CDR2 SQIVND (reference sequence). V lost 3 bases to trimming and J lost 2 bases, with 10 bases between them. The CDR3 is 14 amino acids. The CDR3: CASSMYGVNYGYTF. CDR3 bases: TGTGCCAGTAGTATGTACGGAGTCAACTATGGCTACACCTTC.

As to this clone: The same CDR3 also results from other DNA sequences found in this sample. V usage is TRBV20-1 and J usage is TRBJ2-7, with 7 nucleotides matching TRBD1. CDR1 DFQATT and CDR2 SNEGSKA come from the germline V gene (reference sequence). The CDR3 sequence is 11 residues long. CDR3 DNA sequence: TGCAGCGCATTACAGGGGAACGAGCAGTACGTC. Its protein product is CSALQGNEQYV.

The chain employs TRBV6-2 or TRBV6-3 and TRBJ1-5; D may be TRBD1 (5 bases). The CDR3 consists of 17 residues. Per the germline V gene, CDR1 is MNHEY and CDR2 is SVGEGT. With 2 bases removed from V and 5 bases from J, the gap between germline ends came to 19 bases. The CDR3 DNA follows: TGTGCCAGCAGTTACCCCCTCTCGGCAGGGAAGGATCAGCCCCAGCATTTT. It yields the protein CASSYPLSAGKDQPQHF.

The chain links TRBV3-1 (or the pseudogene TRBV3-2) to TRBJ1-2, with 9 bases matching TRBD1. Germline CDR1 and CDR2: LGHDT and YNNKEL (reference sequence). The CDR3 length is 13 residues. The trim removed 7 bases at V and 4 bases at J, leaving 4 bases unmatched. In nucleotides, the CDR3 is TGTGCCAGCACCGACAGGGGGAGCTATGGCTACACCTTC. Translation: CASTDRGSYGYTF.

The V call is TRBV3-1 (or the pseudogene TRBV3-2), the J call TRBJ2-5; tentatively, D is TRBD1 (5 bases). The V gene lost 1 base and the J gene lost 5 bases, with 11 bases spanning the gap. The germline V gene has CDR1 LGHDT and CDR2 YNNKEL (reference sequence). The CDR3 length is 14 residues. The CDR3 region has the DNA TGTGCCAGCAGCCAAGGGGGCAAGGGGGAGACCCAGTACTTC. Residues: CASSQGGKGETQYF.

This clone was detected only once. The J gene is TRBJ2-3, the V gene TRBV27; weak D call: TRBD1 (5 bases). This CDR3 region has 17 residues. Germline values: CDR1 MNHEY, CDR2 SMNVEV (reference sequence). V lost 4 bases to trimming and J lost 0 bases, with 17 bases between them. CDR3 nucleotide sequence: TGTGCCAGCAGTTCCCCTAGGGGTCGCCCTAGCACAGATACGCAGTATTTT. Encoded protein: CASSSPRGRPSTDTQYF.